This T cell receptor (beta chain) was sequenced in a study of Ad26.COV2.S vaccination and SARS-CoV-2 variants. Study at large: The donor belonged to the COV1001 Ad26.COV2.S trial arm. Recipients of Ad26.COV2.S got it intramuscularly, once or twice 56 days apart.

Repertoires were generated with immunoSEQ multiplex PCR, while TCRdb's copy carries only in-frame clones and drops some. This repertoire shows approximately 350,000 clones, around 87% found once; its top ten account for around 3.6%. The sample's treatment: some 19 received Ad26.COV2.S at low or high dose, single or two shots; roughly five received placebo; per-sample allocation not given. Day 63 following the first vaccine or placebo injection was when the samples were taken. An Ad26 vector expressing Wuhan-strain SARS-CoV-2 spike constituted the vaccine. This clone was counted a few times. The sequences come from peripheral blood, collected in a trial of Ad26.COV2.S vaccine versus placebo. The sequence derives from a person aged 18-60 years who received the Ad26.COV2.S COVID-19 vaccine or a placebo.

CDR3 nucleotide sequence: TGTGCCAGCAGTGGAGGGGCACCGAGCAATCAGCCCCAGCATTTT. As protein: CASSGGAPSNQPQHF. The rearrangement joins TRBV2 to TRBJ1-5; tentative D call: TRBD1 (5 bases). CDR1 and CDR2 (germline): SNHLY, FYNNEI. Trimming took off 4 bases at V and 1 base at J, with 11 bases between the two ends. The CDR3 has 15 residues.